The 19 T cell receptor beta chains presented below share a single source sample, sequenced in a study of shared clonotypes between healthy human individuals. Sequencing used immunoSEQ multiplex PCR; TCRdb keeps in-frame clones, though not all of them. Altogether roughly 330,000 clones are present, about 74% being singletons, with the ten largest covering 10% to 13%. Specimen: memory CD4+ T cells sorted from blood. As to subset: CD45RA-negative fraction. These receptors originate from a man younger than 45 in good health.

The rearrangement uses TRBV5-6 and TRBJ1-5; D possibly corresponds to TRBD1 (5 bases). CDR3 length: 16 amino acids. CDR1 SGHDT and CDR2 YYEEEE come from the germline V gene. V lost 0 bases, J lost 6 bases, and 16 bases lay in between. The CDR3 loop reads CASSLAVGMGLQPQHF. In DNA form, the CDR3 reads TGTGCCAGCAGCTTGGCCGTGGGGATGGGGCTTCAGCCCCAGCATTTT.

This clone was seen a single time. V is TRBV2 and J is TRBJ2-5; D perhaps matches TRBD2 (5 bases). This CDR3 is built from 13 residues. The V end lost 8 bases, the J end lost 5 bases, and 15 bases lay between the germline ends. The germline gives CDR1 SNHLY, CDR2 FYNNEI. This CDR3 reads CASGLKTGETQYF. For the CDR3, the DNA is TGTGCCAGCGGACTTAAAACGGGGGAGACCCAGTACTTC.

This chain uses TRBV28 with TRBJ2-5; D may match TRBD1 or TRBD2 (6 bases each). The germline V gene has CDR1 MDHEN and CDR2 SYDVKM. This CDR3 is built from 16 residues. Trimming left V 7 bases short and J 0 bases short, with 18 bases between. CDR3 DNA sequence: TGTGCCAGCACCGGGGGCGACCCCTCGTACCAAGAGACCCAGTACTTC. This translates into CASTGGDPSYQETQYF.

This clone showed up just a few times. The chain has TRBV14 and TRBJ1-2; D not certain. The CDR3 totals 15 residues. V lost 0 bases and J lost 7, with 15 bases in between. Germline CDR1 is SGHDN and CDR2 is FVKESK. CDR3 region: CASSQEIGPLGGYTF. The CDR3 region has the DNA TGTGCCAGCAGCCAAGAAATAGGGCCCTTGGGTGGCTACACCTTC.

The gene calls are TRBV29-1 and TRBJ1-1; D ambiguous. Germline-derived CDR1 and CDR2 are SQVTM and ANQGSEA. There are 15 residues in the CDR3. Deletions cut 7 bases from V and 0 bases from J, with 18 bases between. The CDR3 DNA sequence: TGCAGCGCCCGGAGGGCAGGTTCTATGAACACTGAAGCTTTCTTT. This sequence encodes CSARRAGSMNTEAFF.

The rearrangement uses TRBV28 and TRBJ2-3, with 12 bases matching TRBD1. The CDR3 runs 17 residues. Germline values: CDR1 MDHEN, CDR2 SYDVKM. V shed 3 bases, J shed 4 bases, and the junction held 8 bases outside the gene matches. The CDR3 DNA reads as TGTGCCAGCAGTTTCCCCCGGGACAGGGGGCTTGCAGATACGCAGTATTTT. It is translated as CASSFPRDRGLADTQYF.

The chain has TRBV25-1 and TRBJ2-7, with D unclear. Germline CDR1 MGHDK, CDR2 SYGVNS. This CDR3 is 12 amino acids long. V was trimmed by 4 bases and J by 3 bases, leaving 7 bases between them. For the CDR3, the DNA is TGTGCCAGCAGTGCCTATGACTACGAGCAGTACTTC. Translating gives CASSAYDYEQYF.

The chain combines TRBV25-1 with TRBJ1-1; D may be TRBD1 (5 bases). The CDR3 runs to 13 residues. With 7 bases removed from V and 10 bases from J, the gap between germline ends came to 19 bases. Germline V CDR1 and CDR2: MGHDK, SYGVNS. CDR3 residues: CASNRGPGFGAFF. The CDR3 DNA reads TGTGCCAGCAATCGGGGCCCCGGGTTCGGAGCTTTCTTT.

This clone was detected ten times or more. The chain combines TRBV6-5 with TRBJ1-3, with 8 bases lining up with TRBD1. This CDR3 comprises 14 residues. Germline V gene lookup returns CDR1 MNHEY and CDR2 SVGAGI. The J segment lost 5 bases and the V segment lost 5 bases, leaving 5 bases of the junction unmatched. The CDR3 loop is CASSPDRVRNTIYF. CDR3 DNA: TGTGCCAGCAGTCCGGACAGGGTTAGAAACACCATATATTTT.

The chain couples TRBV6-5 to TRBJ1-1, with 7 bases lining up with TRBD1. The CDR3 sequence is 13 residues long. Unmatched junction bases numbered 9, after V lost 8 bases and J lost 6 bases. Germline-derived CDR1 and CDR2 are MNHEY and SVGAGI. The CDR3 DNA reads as TGTGCCAGCCAACCCCGACAGGGAGCTGAAGCTTTCTTT. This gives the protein CASQPRQGAEAFF.

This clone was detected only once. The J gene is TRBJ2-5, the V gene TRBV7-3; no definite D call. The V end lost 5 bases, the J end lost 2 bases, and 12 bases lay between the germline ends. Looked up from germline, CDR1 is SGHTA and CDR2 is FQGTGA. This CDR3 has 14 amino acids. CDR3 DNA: TGTGCCAGCAGCGCCTACTCGGTACAAGAGACCCAGTACTTC. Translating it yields CASSAYSVQETQYF.

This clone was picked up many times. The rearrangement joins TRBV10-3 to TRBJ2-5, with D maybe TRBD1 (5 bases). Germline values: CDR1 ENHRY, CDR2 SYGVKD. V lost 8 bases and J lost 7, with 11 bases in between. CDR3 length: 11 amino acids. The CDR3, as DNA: TGTGCCATCGGCAATCAGGGGACCCAGTACTTC. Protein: CAIGNQGTQYF.

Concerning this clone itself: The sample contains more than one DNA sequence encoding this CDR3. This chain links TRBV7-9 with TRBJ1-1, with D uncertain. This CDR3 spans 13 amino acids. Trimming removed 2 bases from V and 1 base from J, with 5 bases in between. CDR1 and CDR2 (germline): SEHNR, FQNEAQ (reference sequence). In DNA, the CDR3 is TGTGCCAGCAGCTTATTCGGGAACACTGAAGCTTTCTTT. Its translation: CASSLFGNTEAFF.

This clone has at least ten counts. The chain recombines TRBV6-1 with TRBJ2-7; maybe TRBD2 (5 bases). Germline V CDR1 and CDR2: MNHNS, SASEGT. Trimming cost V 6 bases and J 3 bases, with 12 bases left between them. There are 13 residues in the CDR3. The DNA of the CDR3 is TGTGCCAGCAGCAAAGCTGGGAGCTACGAGCAGTACTTC. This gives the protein CASSKAGSYEQYF.

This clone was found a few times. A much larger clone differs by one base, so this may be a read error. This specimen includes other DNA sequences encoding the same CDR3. CDR3 amino acids: CASGDYEQYF. DNA of the CDR3: TGTGCCAGCGGCGACTACGAGCAGTACTTC. This chain links TRBV2 with TRBJ2-7, with D uncertain. V lost 8 bases to trimming and J lost 3 bases, with 5 bases between them. The CDR3 extends over 10 amino acids. Per the germline V gene, CDR1 is SNHLY and CDR2 is FYNNEI.

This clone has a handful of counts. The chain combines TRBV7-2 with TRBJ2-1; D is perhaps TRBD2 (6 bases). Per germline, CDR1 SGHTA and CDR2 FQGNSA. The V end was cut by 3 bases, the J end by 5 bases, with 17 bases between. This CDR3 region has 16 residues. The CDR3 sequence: CASSLSSTGVNNEQFF. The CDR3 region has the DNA TGTGCCAGCAGCTTGAGTTCAACGGGAGTGAACAATGAGCAGTTCTTC.

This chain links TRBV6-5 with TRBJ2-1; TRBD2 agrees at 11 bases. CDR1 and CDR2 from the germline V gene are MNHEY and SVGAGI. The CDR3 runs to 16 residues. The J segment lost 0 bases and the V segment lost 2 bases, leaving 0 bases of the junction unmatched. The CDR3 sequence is CASSYTSGSSYNEQFF. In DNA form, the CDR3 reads TGTGCCAGCAGTTACACTAGCGGGAGCTCCTACAATGAGCAGTTCTTC.

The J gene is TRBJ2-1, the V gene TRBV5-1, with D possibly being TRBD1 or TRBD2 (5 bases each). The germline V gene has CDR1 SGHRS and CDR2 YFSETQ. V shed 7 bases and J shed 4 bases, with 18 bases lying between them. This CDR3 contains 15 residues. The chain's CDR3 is CASRSPGRLYNEQFF. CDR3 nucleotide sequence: TGCGCCAGCCGTTCTCCAGGGAGATTATACAATGAGCAGTTCTTC.

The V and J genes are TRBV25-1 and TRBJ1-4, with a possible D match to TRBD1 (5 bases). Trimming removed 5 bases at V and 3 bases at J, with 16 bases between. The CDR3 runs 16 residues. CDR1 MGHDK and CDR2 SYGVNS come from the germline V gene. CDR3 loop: CASSFAWRGANEKLFF. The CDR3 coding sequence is TGTGCCAGCAGTTTCGCCTGGAGGGGAGCTAATGAAAAACTGTTTTTT.